The entry below gives a single T cell receptor beta chain sequence along with its context. Its antigen specificity is not known. Base qualities were left out, and no much larger clone turns up one base away. This record comes from a study of HIV-infected children after antiretroviral therapy interruption (dated by TCRdb to 2018 to 2020). Describing the broader study: Eight children were included: four on planned treatment interruption and four on continuous treatment, all with CD4+ count above 500 and viral load below 50 copies/ml. For the interruption arm, samples were taken at week 0, at week 12, at the end of interruption (week 24 or 48), and roughly 3 years after the study ended. Alongside thymic output measurements, TCR repertoires of children on planned treatment interruption were compared with TCR repertoires of children on continuous antiretroviral treatment. The interruption group had a median age of around 9.5 years, and the continuous treatment group had a median age of roughly 8 years. Recorded exposure to EBV and CMV was present in most of the participating children. For the continuous-treatment arm, samples from the corresponding weeks 0, 48 and 150 were analyzed. Beyond this particular receptor, the publication reports: The sorted CD45RA+ naive cells might contain minor non-naive CD45RA+ populations, such as EMRA or stem memory cells. The low number of patients is regarded as a limitation, and the data should be interpreted with caution. An increase in the naive CD4+ Gini coefficient was observed by the end of treatment interruption, suggesting clonal expansion, and a return to baseline was observed by 3 years. For naive CD4+ repertoires of PTI patients, CDR3 sharing between time points dropped once interruption began, while many sequences were shared between the end of interruption and 3 years later.

Interpreted using the paper, the treatment or condition label stands for: PENTA 11 planned treatment interruption arm or continuous ART arm. The participants, all children from the United Kingdom aged 2 to 15 years, had been on at least three-drug ART for a minimum of 24 weeks. The study required cryopreserved PBMCs containing at least 5 million viable cells, and a handful of candidate patients were excluded because of low viable PBMC yield. Naive CD4+ CD45RA+ CD45RO- T cells were FACS-sorted from thawed PBMCs on a FACSAria III cell sorter. Sorted cells were fixed, and RNA was extracted using the RNeasy FFPE kit followed by the RNeasy Micro kit. The method behind the library was 3' RACE. TCR libraries were constructed from RNA with a 3' RACE protocol that used unique molecular identifiers to correct for PCR amplification bias. As many as 12 amplicon libraries were pooled and then sequenced on an Illumina MiSeq using v2 2x250 paired-end chemistry. In the original analysis: Reads were processed with Decombinator for assignment of V and J genes and CDR3, and barcode-based correction of errors and PCR bias was applied. Before the Gini coefficient was calculated with the R ineq package, repertoires were subsampled to the same depth. CDR3 similarity was assessed with GLIPH, Hamming distance and a shared triplet metric. TCRdb itself trimmed the public reads at Q25 with fastp, ran MiXCR and retained productive beta chains. When rows share a CDR3 protein, they turn into one entry using the most common DNA and genes. The V and J calls here are based on TCRdb, not the publication. In this sample the table shows about 89,000 distinct CDR3 sequences, less than 7% of which occur a single time. The ten largest clones add up to 0.85% to 1.2% of the sample.

Via the germline V gene, CDR1 is SNHLY and CDR2 FYNNEI. From the cysteine up to the phenylalanine, the CDR3 has a length of 12 residues. This entry keeps only the CDR3 DNA: 36 bases, framed from base 1. V loses 0 bases, J loses 7 bases, and the germline ends lie 7 bases apart. The chain employs TRBV2 and TRBJ2-7, with the D gene call left open. Specimen: CD45RA+ CD4+ T cells from PBMCs, pooled from several time points, collected from a donor given antiretroviral therapy, either interrupted or continuous. The cell subset or site label for this specimen denotes: naive CD4+ CD45RA+ CD45RO- T cells. The source of this sequence is a pool of human donors with HIV. The CDR3 sequence is CASSEAVWEQYF. The nucleotide sequence reads as follows: TGTGCCAGCAGTGAAGCGGTCTGGGAGCAGTACTTC. When the CDR3 is completed using the reference TRBV2 and TRBJ2-7 genes on either side, the full variable domain is EPEVTQTPSHQVTQMGQEVILRCVPISNHLYFYWYRQILGQKVEFLVSFYNNEISEKSEIFDDQFSVERPDGSNFTLKIRSTKLEDSAMYFCASSEAVWEQYFGPGTRLTVT.